Listed below are T cell receptor beta chains from one sample, sequenced in a study of blood T cell repertoires in COVID-19. Clones were sequenced by immunoSEQ multiplex PCR, and TCRdb holds only the in-frame ones, with some missing. This sample carries 95,000 to 100,000 clones, roughly 85% of them seen once, and the ten largest clones take around 2%. Sequencing input: peripheral blood. The receptors were sampled from a woman aged 70-85 years with active or convalescent COVID-19. Each CDR3 is given with its conserved first and last residue. A D gene is named only where the DNA matches it firmly. Some rows mark clone size as missing; the rest say once, few, many or name a class of expanded clone.

CDR3aa	CDR3nt	d_gene	abundance	v_gene	j_gene
CSAHRGETQYF	TGCAGTGCTCACAGGGGAGAGACCCAGTACTTC	TRBD1	NA	TRBV20-1	TRBJ2-5
CASTSSGAYEQYF	TGTGCCAGCACCAGTTCAGGGGCCTACGAGCAGTACTTC	NA	NA	TRBV11-2	TRBJ2-7
CASSPGLTNTEAFF	TGTGCCAGCAGCCCGGGACTGACGAACACTGAAGCTTTCTTT	NA	few	TRBV3-1/TRBV3-2	TRBJ1-1
CASSPSAGGRAWETQYF	TGCGCCAGCAGCCCCTCCGCGGGCGGGAGGGCCTGGGAGACCCAGTACTTC	TRBD2	NA	TRBV4-3	TRBJ2-5
CASYVEGGRAYGYTF	TGTGCCAGCTACGTCGAAGGTGGCAGGGCCTATGGCTACACCTTC	NA	NA	TRBV28	TRBJ1-2
CASSSSTGGDYEQYF	TGTGCCAGCAGTTCCTCGACAGGGGGCGACTACGAGCAGTACTTC	TRBD1	NA	TRBV28	TRBJ2-7
CASSLGQNSGANVLTF	TGCGCCAGCAGCTTGGGACAAAACTCTGGGGCCAACGTCCTGACTTTC	NA	NA	TRBV5-1	TRBJ2-6
CASAGTDRVAYEQYF	TGTGCCAGCGCGGGGACGGACAGGGTCGCCTACGAGCAGTACTTC	TRBD1	NA	TRBV6-5	TRBJ2-7
CASSLRGGDTQYF	TGTGCCAGCAGCCTACGGGGGGGGGATACGCAGTATTTT	TRBD2	NA	TRBV7-2	TRBJ2-3
CASSLSGRANTGELFF	TGTGCCAGCAGTTTATCGGGCAGGGCGAACACCGGGGAGCTGTTTTTT	NA	once	TRBV28	TRBJ2-2
CASSEQGARNSPLHF	TGTGCCAGCAGTGAGCAGGGGGCTAGGAATTCACCCCTCCACTTT	TRBD1	few	TRBV2	TRBJ1-6
CASSRLTSPRETQYF	TGTGCCAGCAGCCGCCTCACCAGCCCGCGGGAGACCCAGTACTTC	NA	NA	TRBV7-2	TRBJ2-5
CASSLGSSGKSSYNEQFF	TGTGCCAGCAGCTTGGGCTCTAGCGGGAAATCCTCCTACAATGAGCAGTTCTTC	TRBD2	NA	TRBV5-4	TRBJ2-1
CASKTGIGYEKLFF	TGCGCCAGCAAGACAGGAATTGGGTATGAAAAACTGTTTTTT	NA	few	TRBV5-1	TRBJ1-4
CASSQRGRKTDTQYF	TGTGCCAGCAGCCAAAGAGGTAGAAAAACAGATACGCAGTATTTT	NA	NA	TRBV3-1/TRBV3-2	TRBJ2-3
CASSFGGGRGYSNQPQHF	TGTGCCAGCAGCTTCGGAGGGGGCAGAGGTTATAGCAATCAGCCCCAGCATTTT	TRBD1	once	TRBV5-6	TRBJ1-5
CASSPGGNTDTQYF	TGTGCCAGCAGCCCCGGCGGGAACACAGATACGCAGTATTTT	NA	once	TRBV6-2/TRBV6-3	TRBJ2-3